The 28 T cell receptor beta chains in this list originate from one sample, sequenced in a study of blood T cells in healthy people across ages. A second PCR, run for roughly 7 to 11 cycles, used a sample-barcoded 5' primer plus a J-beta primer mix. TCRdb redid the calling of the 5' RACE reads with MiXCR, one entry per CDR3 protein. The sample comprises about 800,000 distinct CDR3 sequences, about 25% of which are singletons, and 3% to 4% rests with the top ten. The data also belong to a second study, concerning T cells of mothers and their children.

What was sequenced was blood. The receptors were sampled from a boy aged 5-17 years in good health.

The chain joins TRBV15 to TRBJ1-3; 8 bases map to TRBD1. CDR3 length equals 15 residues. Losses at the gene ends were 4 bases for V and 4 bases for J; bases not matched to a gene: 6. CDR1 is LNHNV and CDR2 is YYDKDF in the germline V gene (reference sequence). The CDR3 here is CATSMMTGVGNTIYF. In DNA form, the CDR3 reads TGTGCCACCAGCATGATGACAGGGGTCGGAAACACCATATATTTT.

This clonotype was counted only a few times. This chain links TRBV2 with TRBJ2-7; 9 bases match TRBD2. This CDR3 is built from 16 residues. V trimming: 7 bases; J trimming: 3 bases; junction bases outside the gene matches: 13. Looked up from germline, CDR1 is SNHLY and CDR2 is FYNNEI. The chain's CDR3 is CASTQVGAGGLYEQYF. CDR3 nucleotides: TGTGCCAGCACCCAGGTGGGGGCGGGAGGGCTCTACGAGCAGTACTTC.

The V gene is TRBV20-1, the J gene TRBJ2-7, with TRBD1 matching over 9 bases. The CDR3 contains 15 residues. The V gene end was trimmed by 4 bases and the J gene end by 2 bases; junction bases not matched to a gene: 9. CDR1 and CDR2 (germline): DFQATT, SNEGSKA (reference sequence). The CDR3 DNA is TGCAGTGCTACACACAGGACAGGGGCCACCTACGAGCAGTACTTC. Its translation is CSATHRTGATYEQYF.

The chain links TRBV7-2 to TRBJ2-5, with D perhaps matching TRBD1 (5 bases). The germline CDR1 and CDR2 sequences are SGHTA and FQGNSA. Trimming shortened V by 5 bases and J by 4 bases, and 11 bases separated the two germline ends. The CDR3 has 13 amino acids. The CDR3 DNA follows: TGTGCCAGCAGCCAACAGGTTGGAGAGACCCAGTACTTC. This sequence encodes CASSQQVGETQYF.

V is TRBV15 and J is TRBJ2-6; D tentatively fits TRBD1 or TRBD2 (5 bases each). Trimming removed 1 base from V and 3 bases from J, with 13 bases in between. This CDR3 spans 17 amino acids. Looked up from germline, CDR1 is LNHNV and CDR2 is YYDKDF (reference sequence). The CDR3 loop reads CATSRVDRGRGANVLTF. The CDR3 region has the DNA TGTGCCACCAGCAGAGTGGACCGGGGCCGTGGGGCCAACGTCCTGACTTTC.

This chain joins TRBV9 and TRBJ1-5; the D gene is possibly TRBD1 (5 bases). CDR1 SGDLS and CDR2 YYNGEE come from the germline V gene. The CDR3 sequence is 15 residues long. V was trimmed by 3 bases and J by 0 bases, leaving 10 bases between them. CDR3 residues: CASSETDYSNQPQHF. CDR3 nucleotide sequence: TGTGCCAGCAGCGAGACAGATTATAGCAATCAGCCCCAGCATTTT.

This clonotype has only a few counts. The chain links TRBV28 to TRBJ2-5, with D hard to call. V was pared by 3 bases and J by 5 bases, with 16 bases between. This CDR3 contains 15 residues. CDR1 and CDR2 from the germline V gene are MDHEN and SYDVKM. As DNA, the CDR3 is TGTGCCAGCAGTTTTCGGGCCCCAGTTACGGAGACCCAGTACTTC. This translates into CASSFRAPVTETQYF. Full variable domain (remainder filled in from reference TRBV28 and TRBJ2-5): DVKVTQSSRYLVKRTGEKVFLECVQDMDHENMFWYRQDPGLGLRLIYFSYDVKMKEKGDIPEGYSVSREKKERFSLILESASTNQTSMYLCASSFRAPVTETQYFGPGTRLLVL.

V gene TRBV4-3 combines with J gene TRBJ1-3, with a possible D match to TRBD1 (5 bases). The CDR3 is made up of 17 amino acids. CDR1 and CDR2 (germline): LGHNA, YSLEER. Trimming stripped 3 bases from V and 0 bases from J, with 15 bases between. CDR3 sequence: CASSHAYSGISGNTIYF. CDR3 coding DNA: TGCGCCAGCAGCCATGCTTACTCAGGGATCTCTGGAAACACCATATATTTT.

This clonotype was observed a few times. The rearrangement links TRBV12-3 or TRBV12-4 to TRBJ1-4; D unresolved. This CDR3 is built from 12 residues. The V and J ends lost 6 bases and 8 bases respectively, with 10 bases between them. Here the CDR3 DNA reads TGTGCCAGCAGCTATTCGGTAGAAAAACTGTTTTTT. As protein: CASSYSVEKLFF.

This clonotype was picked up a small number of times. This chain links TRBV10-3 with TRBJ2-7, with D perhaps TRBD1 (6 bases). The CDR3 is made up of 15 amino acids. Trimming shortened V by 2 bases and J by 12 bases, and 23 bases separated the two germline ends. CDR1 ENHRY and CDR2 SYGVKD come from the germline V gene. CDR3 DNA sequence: TGTGCCATCAGTGAGACAGGGAGTCCCCTTCCAGTTCCGTACTTC. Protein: CAISETGSPLPVPYF.

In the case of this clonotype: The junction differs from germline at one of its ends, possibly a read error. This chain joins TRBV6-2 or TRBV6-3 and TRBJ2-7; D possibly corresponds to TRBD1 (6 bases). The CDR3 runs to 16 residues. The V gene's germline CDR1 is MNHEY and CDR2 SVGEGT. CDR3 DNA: TGTGCCAGCAGAACTTTTGGACAGACTACCACCTATGAGCAGTACTTC. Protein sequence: CASRTFGQTTTYEQYF.

As DNA, the CDR3 is TGCAGCGTTCGTTTCTCCGGGAGGAATAATGAAAAACTGTTTTTT. Translation: CSVRFSGRNNEKLFF. The chain uses TRBV29-1 and TRBJ1-4; D remains unclear. V lost 5 bases, J lost 4 bases, and 17 bases lay in between. This CDR3 is built from 15 residues. The germline V gene encodes CDR1 SQVTM and CDR2 ANQGSEA.

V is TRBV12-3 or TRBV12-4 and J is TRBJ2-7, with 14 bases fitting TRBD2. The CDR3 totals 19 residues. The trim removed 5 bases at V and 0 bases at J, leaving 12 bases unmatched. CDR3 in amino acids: CASSPTGLAGEPNSYEQYF. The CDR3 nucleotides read TGTGCCAGCAGTCCGACGGGACTAGCGGGGGAACCTAACTCCTACGAGCAGTACTTC.

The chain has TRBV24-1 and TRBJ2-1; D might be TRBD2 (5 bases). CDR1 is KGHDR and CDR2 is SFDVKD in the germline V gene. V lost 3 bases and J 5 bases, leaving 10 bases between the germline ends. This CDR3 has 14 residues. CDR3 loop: CATSDPGIDNEQFF. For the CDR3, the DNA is TGTGCCACCAGTGATCCGGGAATCGACAATGAGCAGTTCTTC.

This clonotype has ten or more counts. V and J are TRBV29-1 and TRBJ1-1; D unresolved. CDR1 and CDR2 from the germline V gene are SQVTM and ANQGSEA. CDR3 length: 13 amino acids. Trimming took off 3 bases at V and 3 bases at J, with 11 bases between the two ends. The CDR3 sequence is CSVDGVVDTEAFF. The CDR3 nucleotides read TGCAGCGTTGACGGCGTGGTCGACACTGAAGCTTTCTTT.

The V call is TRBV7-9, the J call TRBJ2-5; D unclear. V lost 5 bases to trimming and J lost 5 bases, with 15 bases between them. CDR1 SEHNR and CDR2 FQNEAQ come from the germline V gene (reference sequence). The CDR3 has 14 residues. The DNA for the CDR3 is TGTGCCAGCAGCCCACGACGGAGTAGTGAGACCCAGTACTTC. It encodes CASSPRRSSETQYF.

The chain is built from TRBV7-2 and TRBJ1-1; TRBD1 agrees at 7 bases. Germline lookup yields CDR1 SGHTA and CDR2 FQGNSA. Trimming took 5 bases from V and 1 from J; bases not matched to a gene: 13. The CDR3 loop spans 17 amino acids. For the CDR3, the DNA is TGTGCCAGCAGCCCACCTTCTTGGACAGGACAGAACACTGAAGCTTTCTTT. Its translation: CASSPPSWTGQNTEAFF.

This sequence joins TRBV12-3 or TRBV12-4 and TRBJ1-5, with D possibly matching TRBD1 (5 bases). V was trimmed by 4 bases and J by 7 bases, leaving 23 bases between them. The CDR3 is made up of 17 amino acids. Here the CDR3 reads CASSSEIGTELGQPQHF. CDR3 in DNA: TGTGCCAGCAGTTCCGAAATCGGGACGGAGCTTGGGCAGCCCCAGCATTTT.

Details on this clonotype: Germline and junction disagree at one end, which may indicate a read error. This CDR3 reads CANSHVKGNEQFF. In nucleotides, the CDR3 is TGTGCCAACAGCCACGTCAAGGGCAATGAGCAGTTCTTC. The chain joins TRBV3-1 to TRBJ2-1; D call uncertain. Germline CDR1 is LGHDT and CDR2 is YNNKEL (reference sequence). This CDR3 comprises 13 residues.

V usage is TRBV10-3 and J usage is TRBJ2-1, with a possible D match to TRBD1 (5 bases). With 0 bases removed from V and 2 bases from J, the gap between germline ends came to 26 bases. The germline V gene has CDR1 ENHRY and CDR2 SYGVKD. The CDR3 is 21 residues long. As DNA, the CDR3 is TGTGCCATCAGTGAGTCTCCCACCAGAGTCTCAAGGAGACAGACCTACAATGAGCAGTTCTTC. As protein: CAISESPTRVSRRQTYNEQFF.

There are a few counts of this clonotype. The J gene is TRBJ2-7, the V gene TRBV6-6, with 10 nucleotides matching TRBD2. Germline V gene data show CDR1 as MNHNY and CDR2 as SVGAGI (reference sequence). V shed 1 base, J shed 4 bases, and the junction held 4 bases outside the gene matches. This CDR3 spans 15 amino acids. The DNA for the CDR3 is TGTGCCAGCAGTTACTACGGGACTAGCGAGTACGAGCAGTACTTC. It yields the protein CASSYYGTSEYEQYF.

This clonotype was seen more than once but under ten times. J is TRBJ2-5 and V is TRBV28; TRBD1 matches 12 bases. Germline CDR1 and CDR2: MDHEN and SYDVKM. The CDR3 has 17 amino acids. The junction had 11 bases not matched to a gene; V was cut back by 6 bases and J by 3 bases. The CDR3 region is CASSRLGTGGLEETQYF. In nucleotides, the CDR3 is TGTGCCAGCAGCCGACTCGGGACAGGGGGCCTTGAAGAGACCCAGTACTTC.

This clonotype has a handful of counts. CDR3 in amino acids: CASSSPATGKYEQYF. The CDR3 nucleotides are TGTGCCAGCAGTTCTCCGGCGACAGGGAAGTACGAGCAGTACTTC. V and J are TRBV27 and TRBJ2-7; TRBD1 agrees at 7 bases. The CDR3 has 15 amino acids. Germline CDR1 is MNHEY and CDR2 is SMNVEV (reference sequence). Losses at the gene ends were 4 bases for V and 4 bases for J; bases not matched to a gene: 10.

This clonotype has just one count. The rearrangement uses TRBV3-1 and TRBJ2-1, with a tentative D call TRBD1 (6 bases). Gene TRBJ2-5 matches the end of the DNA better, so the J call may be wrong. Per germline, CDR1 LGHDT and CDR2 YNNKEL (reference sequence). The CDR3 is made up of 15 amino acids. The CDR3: CASSPTPTGMETQYF. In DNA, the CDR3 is TGTGCCAGCAGCCCAACCCCTACAGGGATGGAGACCCAGTACTTC.

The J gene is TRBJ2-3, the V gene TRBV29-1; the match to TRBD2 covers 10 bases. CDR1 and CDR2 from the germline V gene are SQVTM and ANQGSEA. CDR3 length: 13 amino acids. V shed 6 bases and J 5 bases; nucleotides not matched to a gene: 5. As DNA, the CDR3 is TGCAGCGTCAGCGGGAGGGCAATAGATACGCAGTATTTT. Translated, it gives CSVSGRAIDTQYF.

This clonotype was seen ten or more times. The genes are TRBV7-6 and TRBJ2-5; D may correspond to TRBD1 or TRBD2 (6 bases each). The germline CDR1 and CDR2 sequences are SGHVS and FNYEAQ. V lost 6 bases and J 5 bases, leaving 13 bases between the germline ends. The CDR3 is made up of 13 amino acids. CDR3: CASRLGGVETQYF. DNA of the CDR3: TGTGCCAGCAGGTTGGGGGGCGTGGAGACCCAGTACTTC.

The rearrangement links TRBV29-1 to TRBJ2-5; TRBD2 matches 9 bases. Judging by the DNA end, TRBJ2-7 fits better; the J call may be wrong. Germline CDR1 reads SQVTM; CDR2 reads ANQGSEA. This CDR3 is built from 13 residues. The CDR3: CSAGVAGVYEQYF. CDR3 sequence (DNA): TGCAGCGCGGGGGTAGCGGGAGTGTACGAGCAGTACTTC.

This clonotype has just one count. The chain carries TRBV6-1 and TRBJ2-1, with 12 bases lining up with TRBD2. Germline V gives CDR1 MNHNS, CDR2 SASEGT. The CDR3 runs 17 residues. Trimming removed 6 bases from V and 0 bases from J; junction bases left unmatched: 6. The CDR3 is CASRRLAGANSYNEQFF. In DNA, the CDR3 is TGTGCCAGCAGGAGACTAGCGGGAGCTAACTCCTACAATGAGCAGTTCTTC.